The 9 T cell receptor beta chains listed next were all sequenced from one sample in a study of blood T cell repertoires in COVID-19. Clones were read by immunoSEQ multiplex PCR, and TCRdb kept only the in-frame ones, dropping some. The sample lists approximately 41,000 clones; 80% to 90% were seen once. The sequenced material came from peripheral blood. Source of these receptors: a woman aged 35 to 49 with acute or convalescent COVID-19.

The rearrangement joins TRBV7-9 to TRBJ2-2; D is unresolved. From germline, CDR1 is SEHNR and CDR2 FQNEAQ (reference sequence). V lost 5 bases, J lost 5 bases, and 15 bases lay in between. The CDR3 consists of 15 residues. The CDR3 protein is CASSPLRFGTGELFF. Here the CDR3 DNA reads TGTGCCAGCAGCCCGTTGAGGTTCGGGACCGGGGAGCTGTTTTTT. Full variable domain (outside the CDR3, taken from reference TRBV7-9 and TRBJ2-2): DTGVSQNPRHKITKRGQNVTFRCDPISEHNRLYWYRQTLGQGPEFLTYFQNEAQLEKSRLLSDRFSAERPKGSFSTLEIQRTEQGDSAMYLCASSPLRFGTGELFFGEGSRLTVL.

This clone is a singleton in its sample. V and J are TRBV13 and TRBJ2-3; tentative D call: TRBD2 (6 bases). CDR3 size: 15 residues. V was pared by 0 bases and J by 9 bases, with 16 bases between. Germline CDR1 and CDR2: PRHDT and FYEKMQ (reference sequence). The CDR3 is CASSLGGGRAATQYF. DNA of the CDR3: TGTGCCAGCAGCTTAGGTGGGGGGAGAGCTGCCACGCAGTATTTT. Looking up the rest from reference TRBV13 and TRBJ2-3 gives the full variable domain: AAGVIQSPRHLIKEKRETATLKCYPIPRHDTVYWYQQGPGQDPQFLISFYEKMQSDKGSIPDRFSAQQFSDYHSELNMSSLELGDSALYFCASSLGGGRAATQYFGPGTRLTVL.

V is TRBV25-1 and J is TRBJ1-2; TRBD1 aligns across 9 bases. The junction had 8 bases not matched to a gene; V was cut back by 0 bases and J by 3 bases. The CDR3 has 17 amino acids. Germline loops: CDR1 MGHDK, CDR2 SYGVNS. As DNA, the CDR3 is TGTGCCAGCAGTGAATATCTTGGACAGGGGCATCACTATGGCTACACCTTC. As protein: CASSEYLGQGHHYGYTF.

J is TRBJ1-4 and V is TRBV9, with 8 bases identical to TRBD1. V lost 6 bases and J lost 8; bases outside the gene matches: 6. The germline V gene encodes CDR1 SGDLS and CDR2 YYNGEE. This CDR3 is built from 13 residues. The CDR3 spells CASKGQGDEKLFF. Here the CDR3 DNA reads TGTGCCAGCAAAGGACAGGGAGACGAAAAACTGTTTTTT.

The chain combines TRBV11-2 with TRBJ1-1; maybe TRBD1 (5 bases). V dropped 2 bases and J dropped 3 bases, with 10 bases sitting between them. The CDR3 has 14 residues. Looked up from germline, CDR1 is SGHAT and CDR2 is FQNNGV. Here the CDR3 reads CASSLNRLHTEAFF. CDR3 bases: TGTGCCAGCAGCTTAAACAGGCTGCACACTGAAGCTTTCTTT.

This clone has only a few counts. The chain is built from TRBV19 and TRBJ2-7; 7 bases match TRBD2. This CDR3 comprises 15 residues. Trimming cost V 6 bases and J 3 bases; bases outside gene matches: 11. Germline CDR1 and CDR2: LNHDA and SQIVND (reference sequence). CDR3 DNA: TGTGCCAGTAGAGGTCGGGCGGGGGAGAACTACGAGCAGTACTTC. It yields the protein CASRGRAGENYEQYF.

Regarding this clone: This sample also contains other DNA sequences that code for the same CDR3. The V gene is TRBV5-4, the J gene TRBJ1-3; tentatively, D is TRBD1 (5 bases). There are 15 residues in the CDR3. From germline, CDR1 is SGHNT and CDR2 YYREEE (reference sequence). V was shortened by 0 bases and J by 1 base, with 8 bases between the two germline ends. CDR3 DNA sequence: TGTGCCAGCAGCTTGGATTCAGGGTCTGGAAACACCATATATTTT. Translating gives CASSLDSGSGNTIYF. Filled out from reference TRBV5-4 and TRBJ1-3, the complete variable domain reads ETGVTQSPTHLIKTRGQQVTLRCSSQSGHNTVSWYQQALGQGPQFIFQYYREEENGRGNFPPRFSGLQFPNYSSELNVNALELDDSALYLCASSLDSGSGNTIYFGEGSWLTVV.

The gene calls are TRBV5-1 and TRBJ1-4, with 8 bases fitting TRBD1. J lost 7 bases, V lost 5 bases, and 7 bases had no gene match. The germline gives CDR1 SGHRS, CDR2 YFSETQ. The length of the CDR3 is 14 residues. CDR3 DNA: TGCGCCAGCAGTTCAGGGGGCTGGGGTGAAAAACTGTTTTTT. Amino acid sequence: CASSSGGWGEKLFF.

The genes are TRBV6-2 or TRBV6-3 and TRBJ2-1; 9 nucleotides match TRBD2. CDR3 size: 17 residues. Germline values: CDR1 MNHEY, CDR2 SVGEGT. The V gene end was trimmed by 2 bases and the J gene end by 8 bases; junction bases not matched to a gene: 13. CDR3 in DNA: TGTGCCAGCAGTTACAAGATGGGTAGCGGGAGCTCAGATGAGCAGTTCTTC. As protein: CASSYKMGSGSSDEQFF.